Here is one TCR beta chain with its context. Germline assignment: CDR1 MNHEY and CDR2 SVGAGI. The CDR3 loop spans 13 amino acids. The V end was cut by 6 bases, the J end by 2 bases, with 10 bases between. Clones were sequenced by immunoSEQ multiplex PCR, and TCRdb holds only the in-frame ones, with some missing. The sample has over 250,000 clones; about 89% are singletons. This sample stems from a study of blood T cell repertoires in COVID-19. Study context: The United States, Italy and Spain provided the acute and convalescent COVID-19 samples.

The receptor's source is a man aged 50 to 60 with acute or convalescent COVID-19. This chain joins TRBV6-5 and TRBJ1-2, with no clear D. Sequenced: peripheral blood. The DNA of the CDR3 is TGTGCCAGCAGCTCTCGGAGGAACTATGGCTACACCTTC. Translation: CASSSRRNYGYTF.